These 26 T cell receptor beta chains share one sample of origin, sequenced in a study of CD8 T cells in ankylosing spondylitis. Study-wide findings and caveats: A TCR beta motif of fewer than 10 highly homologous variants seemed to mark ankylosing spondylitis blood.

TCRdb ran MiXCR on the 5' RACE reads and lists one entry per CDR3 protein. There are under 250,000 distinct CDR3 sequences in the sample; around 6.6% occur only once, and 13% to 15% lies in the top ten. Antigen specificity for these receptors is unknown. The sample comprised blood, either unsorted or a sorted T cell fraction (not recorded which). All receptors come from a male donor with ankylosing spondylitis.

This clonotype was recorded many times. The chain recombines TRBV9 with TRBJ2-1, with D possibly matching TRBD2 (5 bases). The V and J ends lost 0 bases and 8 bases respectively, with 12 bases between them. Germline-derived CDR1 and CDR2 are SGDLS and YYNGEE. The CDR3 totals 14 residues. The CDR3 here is CASSVGEGRDEQFF. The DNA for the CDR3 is TGTGCCAGCAGCGTAGGAGAGGGCCGCGATGAGCAGTTCTTC.

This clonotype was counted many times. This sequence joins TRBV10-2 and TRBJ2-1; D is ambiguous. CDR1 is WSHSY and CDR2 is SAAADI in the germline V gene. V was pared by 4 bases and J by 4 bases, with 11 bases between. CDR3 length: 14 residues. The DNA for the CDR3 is TGCGCCAGCAGTGGACTGAACCCTTACAATGAGCAGTTCTTC. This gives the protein CASSGLNPYNEQFF.

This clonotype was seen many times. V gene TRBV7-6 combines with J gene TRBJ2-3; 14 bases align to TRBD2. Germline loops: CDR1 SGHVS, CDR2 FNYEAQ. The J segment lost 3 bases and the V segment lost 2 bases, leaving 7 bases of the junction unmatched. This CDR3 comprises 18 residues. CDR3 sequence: CASSLPSTSGRVTDTQYF. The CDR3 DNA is TGTGCCAGCAGCTTACCCTCGACTAGCGGGAGGGTTACAGATACGCAGTATTTT.

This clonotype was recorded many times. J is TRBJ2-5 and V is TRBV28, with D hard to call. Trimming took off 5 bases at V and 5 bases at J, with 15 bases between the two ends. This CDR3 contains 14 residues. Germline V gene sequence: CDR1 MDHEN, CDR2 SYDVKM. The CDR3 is CASSPQTYTETQYF. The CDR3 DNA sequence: TGTGCCAGCAGTCCTCAAACTTATACGGAGACCCAGTACTTC.

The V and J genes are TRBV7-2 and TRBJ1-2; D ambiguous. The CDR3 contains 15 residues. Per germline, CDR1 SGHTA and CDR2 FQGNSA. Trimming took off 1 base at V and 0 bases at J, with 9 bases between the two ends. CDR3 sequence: CASSLDFSTNYGYTF. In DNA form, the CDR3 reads TGTGCCAGCAGCTTAGATTTCTCCACTAACTATGGCTACACCTTC.

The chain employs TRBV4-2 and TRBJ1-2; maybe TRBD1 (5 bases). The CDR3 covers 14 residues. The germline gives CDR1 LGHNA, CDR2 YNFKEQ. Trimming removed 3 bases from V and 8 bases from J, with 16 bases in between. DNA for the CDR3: TGTGCCAGCAGCCAGGCCCTAGGGGTCGAGGGCTACACCTTC. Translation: CASSQALGVEGYTF.

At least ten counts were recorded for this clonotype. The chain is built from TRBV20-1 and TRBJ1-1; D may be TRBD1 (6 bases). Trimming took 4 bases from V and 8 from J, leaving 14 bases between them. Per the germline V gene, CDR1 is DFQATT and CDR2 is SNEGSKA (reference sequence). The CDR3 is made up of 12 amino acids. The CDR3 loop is CSATGGAGEAFF. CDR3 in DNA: TGCAGTGCTACCGGGGGGGCGGGGGAAGCTTTCTTT.

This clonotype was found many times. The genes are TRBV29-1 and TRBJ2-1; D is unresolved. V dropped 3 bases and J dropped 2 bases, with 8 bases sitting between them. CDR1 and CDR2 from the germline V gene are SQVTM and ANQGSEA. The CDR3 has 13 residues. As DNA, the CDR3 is TGCAGCGTTGACGGTCAGACCTACAATGAGCAGTTCTTC. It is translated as CSVDGQTYNEQFF.

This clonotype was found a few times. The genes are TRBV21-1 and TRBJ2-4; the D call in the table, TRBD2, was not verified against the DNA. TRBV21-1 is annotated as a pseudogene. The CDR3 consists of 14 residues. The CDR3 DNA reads TGTGCCAGCCAAGGACTCCTAGCCAAAAACATTCAGTACTTC. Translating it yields CASQGLLAKNIQYF.

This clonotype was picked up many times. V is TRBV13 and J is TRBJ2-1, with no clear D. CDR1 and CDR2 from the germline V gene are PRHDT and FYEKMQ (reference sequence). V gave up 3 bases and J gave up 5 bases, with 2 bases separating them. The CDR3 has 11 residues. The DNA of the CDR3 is TGTGCCAGCAGCTTCGACAATGAGCAGTTCTTC. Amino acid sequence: CASSFDNEQFF.

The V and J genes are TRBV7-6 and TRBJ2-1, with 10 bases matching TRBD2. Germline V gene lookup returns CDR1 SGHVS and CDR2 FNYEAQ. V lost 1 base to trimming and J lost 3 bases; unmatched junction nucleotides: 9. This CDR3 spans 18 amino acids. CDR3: CASSLGPAGGRYYNEQFF. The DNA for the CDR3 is TGTGCCAGCAGCTTAGGACCAGCGGGAGGGCGTTACTACAATGAGCAGTTCTTC.

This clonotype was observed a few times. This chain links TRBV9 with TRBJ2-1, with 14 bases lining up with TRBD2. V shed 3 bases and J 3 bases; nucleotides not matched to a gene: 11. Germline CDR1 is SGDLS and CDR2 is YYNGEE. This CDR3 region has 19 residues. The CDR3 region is CASSAQGGTSGGGYNEQFF. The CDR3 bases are TGTGCCAGCAGCGCCCAAGGTGGGACTAGCGGGGGAGGCTACAATGAGCAGTTCTTC.

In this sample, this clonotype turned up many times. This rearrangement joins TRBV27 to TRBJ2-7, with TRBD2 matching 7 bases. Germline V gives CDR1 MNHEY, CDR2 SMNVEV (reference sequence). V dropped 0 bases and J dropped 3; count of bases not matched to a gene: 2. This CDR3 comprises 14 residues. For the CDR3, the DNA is TGTGCCAGCAGTTTATCTAGCGGGCTCTACGAGCAGTACTTC. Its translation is CASSLSSGLYEQYF.

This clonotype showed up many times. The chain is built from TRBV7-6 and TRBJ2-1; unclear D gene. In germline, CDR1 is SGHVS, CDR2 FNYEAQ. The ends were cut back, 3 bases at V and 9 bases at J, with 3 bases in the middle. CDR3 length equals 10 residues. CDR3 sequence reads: CASSFTEQFF. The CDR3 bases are TGTGCCAGCAGCTTTACTGAGCAGTTCTTC.

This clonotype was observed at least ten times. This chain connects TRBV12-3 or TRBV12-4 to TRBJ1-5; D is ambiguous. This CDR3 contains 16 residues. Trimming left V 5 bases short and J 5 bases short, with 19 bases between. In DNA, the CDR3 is TGTGCCAGCAGTCCATCCCCTGTGGGGTCCCATCAGCCCCAGCATTTT. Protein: CASSPSPVGSHQPQHF.

CDR3 bases: TGCGCCAGCAGCCCCCGGACCGGACAGCCTTCCTACGAGCAGTACTTC. Amino acid sequence: CASSPRTGQPSYEQYF. The chain links TRBV4-3 to TRBJ2-7; a weak D match, TRBD1 (6 bases). This CDR3 spans 16 amino acids. The V end was cut by 4 bases, the J end by 1 base, with 17 bases between. Germline V gives CDR1 LGHNA, CDR2 YSLEER.

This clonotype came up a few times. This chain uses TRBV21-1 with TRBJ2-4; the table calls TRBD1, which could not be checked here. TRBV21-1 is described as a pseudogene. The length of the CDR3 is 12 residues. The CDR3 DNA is TGTGCCGTCAGGGTGGCCAAAAACATTCAGTACTTC. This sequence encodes CAVRVAKNIQYF.

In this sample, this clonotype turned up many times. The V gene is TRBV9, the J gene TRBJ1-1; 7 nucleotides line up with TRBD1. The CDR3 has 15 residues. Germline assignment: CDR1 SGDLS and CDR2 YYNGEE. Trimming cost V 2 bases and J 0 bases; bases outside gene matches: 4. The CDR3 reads CASSVWDSLNTEAFF. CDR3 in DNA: TGTGCCAGCAGCGTCTGGGACAGCCTGAACACTGAAGCTTTCTTT.

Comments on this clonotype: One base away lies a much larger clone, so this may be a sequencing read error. In DNA, the CDR3 is TGTCCCAGCAGCTCTAATTTCTACGAGCAGTACTTC. It specifies CPSSSNFYEQYF. V and J are TRBV12-3 or TRBV12-4 and TRBJ2-7; unclear D gene. This CDR3 is 12 amino acids long.

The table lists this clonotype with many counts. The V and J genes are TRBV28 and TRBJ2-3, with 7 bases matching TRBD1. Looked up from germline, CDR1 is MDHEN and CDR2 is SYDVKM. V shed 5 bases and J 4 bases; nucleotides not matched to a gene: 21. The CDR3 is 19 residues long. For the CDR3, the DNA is TGTGCCAGCAGTCCCGTGGGACAGACAAACGATTGGATGTCAGATACGCAGTATTTT. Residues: CASSPVGQTNDWMSDTQYF.

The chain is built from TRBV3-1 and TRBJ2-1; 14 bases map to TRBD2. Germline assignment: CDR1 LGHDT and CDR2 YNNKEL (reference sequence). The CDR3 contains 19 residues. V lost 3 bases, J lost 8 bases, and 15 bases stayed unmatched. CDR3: CASSQGTSGSEFRWDEQFF. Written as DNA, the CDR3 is TGTGCCAGCAGCCAGGGGACTAGCGGGAGTGAGTTTAGATGGGATGAGCAGTTCTTC.

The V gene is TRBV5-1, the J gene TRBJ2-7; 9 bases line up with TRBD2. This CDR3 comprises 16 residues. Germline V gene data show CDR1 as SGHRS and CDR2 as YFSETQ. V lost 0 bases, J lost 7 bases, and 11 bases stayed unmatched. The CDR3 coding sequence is TGCGCCAGCAGCTTGGTATCGCTAGCGGGAACGGGAGAGCAGTACTTC. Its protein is CASSLVSLAGTGEQYF. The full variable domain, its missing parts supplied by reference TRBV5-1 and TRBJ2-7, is KAGVTQTPRYLIKTRGQQVTLSCSPISGHRSVSWYQQTPGQGLQFLFEYFSETQRNKGNFPGRFSGRQFSNSRSEMNVSTLELGDSALYLCASSLVSLAGTGEQYFGPGTRLTVT.

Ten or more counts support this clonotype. CDR3 residues: CASSLDWGRVYEQYF. The CDR3 nucleotides are TGCGCCAGCAGCTTGGATTGGGGCAGGGTCTACGAGCAGTACTTC. V usage is TRBV5-1 and J usage is TRBJ2-7, with D possibly being TRBD1 (5 bases). The V and J ends lost 0 bases and 3 bases respectively, with 13 bases between them. The CDR3 length is 15 residues. CDR1 and CDR2 from the germline V gene are SGHRS and YFSETQ. Full variable domain (missing parts from reference TRBV5-1 and TRBJ2-7): KAGVTQTPRYLIKTRGQQVTLSCSPISGHRSVSWYQQTPGQGLQFLFEYFSETQRNKGNFPGRFSGRQFSNSRSEMNVSTLELGDSALYLCASSLDWGRVYEQYFGPGTRLTVT.

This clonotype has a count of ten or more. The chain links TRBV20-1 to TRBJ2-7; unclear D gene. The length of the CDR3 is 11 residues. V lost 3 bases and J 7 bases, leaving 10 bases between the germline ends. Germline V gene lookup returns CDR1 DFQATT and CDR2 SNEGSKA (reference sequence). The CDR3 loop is CSARASREQYF. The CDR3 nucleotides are TGCAGTGCTAGGGCCTCGAGAGAGCAGTACTTC.

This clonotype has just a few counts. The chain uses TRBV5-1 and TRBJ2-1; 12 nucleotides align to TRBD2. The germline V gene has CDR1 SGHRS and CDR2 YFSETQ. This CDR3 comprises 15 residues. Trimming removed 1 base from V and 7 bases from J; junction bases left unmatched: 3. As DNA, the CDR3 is TGCGCCAGCAGCTTGTCTAGCGGGGGGGTGAATGAGCAGTTCTTC. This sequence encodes CASSLSSGGVNEQFF. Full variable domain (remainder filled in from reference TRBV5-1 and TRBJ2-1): KAGVTQTPRYLIKTRGQQVTLSCSPISGHRSVSWYQQTPGQGLQFLFEYFSETQRNKGNFPGRFSGRQFSNSRSEMNVSTLELGDSALYLCASSLSSGGVNEQFFGPGTRLTVL.

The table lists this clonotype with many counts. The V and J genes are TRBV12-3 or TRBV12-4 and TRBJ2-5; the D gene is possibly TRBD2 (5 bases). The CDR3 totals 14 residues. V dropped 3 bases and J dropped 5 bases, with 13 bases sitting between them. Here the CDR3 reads CASSFGVSLETQYF. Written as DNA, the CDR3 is TGTGCCAGCAGTTTCGGGGTTAGCTTGGAGACCCAGTACTTC.